The subject of this entry is one T cell receptor (beta chain). V dropped 6 bases and J dropped 5; count of bases not matched to a gene: 8. The CDR3 has 15 amino acids. Per germline, CDR1 MDHEN and CDR2 SYDVKM. The record originates from a study of blood T cell repertoires in COVID-19. In the study overall: Samples representing acute and convalescent COVID-19 were sourced from the United States, Italy and Spain. PBMCs, B-cell-depleted T cells, or T cells were the source of the cDNA or gDNA that made up the material.

As originally analysed: The authors estimated nucleated cell counts from reference gene primer amplification. The table came from immunoSEQ multiplex PCR; TCRdb's copy has only in-frame clones and leaves some out. That table gives V, J and clone size, and the DNA gave D and trimming. The table records approximately 70,000 clones, more than 85% of them present only once. A Seattle source enrolled patients during active infection and followed them longitudinally. Sequencing was performed on peripheral blood. This rearrangement joins TRBV28 to TRBJ2-5, with TRBD1 identical over 11 bases. The clonotype comes from a man in his fifties with COVID-19, enrolled during active disease. The DNA of the CDR3 is TGTGCCAGCAGCCGGACAGGGGGCTTCGCTGAGACCCAGTACTTC. Protein: CASSRTGGFAETQYF.